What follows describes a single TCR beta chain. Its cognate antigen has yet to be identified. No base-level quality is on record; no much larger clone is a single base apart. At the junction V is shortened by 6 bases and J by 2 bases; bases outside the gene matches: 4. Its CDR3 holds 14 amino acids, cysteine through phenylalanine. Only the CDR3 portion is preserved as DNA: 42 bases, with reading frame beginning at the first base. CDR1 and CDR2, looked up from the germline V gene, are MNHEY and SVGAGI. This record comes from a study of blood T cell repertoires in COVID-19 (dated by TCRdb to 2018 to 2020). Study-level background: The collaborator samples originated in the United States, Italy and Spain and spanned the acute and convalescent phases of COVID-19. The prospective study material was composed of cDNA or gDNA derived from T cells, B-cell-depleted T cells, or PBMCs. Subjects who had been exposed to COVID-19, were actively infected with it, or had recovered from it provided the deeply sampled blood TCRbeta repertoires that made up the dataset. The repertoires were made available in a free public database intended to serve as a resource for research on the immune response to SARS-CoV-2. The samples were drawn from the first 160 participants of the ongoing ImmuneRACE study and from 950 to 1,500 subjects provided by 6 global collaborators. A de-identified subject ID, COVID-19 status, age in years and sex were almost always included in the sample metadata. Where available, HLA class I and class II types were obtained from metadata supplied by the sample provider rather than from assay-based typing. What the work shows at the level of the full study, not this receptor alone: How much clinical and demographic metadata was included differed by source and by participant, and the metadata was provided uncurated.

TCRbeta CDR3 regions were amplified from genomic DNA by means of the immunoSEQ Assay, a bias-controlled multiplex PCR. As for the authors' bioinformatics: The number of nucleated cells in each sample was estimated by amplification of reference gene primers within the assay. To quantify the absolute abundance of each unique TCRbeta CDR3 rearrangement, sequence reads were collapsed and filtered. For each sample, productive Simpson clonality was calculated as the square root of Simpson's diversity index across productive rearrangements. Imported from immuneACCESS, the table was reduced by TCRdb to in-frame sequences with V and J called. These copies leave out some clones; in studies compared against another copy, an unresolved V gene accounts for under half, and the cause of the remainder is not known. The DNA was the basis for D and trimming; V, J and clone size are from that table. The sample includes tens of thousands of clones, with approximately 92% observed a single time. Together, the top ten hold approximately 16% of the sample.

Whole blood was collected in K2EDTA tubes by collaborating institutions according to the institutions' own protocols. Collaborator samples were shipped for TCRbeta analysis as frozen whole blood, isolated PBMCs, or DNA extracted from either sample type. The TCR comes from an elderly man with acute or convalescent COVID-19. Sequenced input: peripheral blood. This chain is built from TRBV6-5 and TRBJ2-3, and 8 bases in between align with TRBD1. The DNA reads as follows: TGTGCCAGCAGATTGGGACAGGTCACAGATACGCAGTATTTT. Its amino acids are CASRLGQVTDTQYF.